The source of this TCR beta chain is a study of cytotoxic CD8 clonotypes in ibrutinib-treated CLL. For the study at large: Among patients, approximately 24 responded partially and 2 completely; 14 then stayed remitted and some 12 progressed after median approximately 70 months. Findings of the study overall: Starting clonality was above that of age-matched healthy donors and tracked circulating CD8+ T-cell counts. Elevated clonality accompanied ibrutinib response, with a return toward baseline values at progression.

The CDR3 extends over 12 amino acids. The V and J ends lost 5 bases and 10 bases respectively, with 11 bases between them. Germline assignment: CDR1 SGHVS and CDR2 FQNEAQ. Worth noting for this clone: Its target is not known.

Sequencing was designed to attain a depth spanning 1 in 200,000 to 1 in 1 million T cells. Here immunoSEQ multiplex PCR was the method, and the copy in TCRdb shows in-frame clones only, minus some. In the table there are approximately 330,000 clones, 70% to 80% of which are singletons. The source is a human donor with chronic lymphocytic leukemia. V usage is TRBV7-8 and J usage is TRBJ1-4; no reliable D call. Sequenced here: PBMCs, sampled before ibrutinib treatment. The CDR3 sequence is CASSATFAKLFF. Here the CDR3 DNA reads TGTGCCAGCAGCGCGACATTTGCAAAACTGTTTTTT.